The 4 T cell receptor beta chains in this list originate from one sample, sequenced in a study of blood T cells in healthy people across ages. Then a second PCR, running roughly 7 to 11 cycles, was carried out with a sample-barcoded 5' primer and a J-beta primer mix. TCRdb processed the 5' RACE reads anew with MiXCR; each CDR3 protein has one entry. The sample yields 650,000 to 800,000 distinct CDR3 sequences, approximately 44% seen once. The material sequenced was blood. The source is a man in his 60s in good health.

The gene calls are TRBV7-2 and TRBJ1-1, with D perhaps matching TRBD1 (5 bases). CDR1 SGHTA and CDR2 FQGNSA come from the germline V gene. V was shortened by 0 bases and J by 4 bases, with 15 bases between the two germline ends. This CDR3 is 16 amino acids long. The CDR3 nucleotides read TGTGCCAGCAGCTTAGCTTCCCAGGGATTCCCCACTGAAGCTTTCTTT. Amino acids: CASSLASQGFPTEAFF.

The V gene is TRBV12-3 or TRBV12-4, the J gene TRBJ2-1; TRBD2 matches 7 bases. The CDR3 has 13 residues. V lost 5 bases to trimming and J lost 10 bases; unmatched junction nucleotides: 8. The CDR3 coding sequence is TGTGCCAGCAGTGATACTAGCGATCGGGAGCAGTTCTTC. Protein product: CASSDTSDREQFF.

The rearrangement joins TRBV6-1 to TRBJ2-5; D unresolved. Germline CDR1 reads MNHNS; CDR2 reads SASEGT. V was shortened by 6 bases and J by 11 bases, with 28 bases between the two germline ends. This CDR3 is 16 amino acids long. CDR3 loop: CASRVGSTSSYNEQYF. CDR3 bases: TGTGCCAGCAGGGTGGGAAGTACCAGCTCCTACAATGAGCAGTACTTC.

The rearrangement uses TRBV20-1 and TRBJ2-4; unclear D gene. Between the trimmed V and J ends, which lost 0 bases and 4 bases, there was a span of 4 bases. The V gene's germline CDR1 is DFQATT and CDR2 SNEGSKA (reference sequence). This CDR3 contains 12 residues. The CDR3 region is CSAREGKNIQYF. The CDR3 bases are TGCAGTGCTAGAGAGGGAAAAAACATTCAGTACTTC.